What follows are 23 T cell receptor beta chains derived from one specimen sequenced in a study of blood T cell repertoires in COVID-19 (dated by TCRdb to 2018 to 2021). Libraries were built with the immunoSEQ multiplex PCR assay. TCRdb mirrors the immuneACCESS table, restricted to in-frame sequences. Some clones are absent from its copies; in checked studies, under half trace to an unresolved V gene, and the reason for the others is unknown. The sample table holds about 24,000 clones, of which roughly 83% were seen once. Jointly, the top ten make up 20% to 30% of the sample. The sequenced sample was peripheral blood. The source is a human donor with active COVID-19. The donor label of this sample is uncertain.

The genes are TRBV12-5 and TRBJ2-5; TRBD2 is a possible D gene (5 bases). In germline, CDR1 is LGHNT, CDR2 FRNRAP. The CDR3 contains 14 residues. Trimming cost V 5 bases and J 2 bases, with 12 bases left between them. The CDR3 protein is CASGQLPGQETQYF. CDR3 coding DNA: TGTGCTAGTGGTCAACTTCCGGGGCAAGAGACCCAGTACTTC.

This clone has a single count. J is TRBJ1-6 and V is TRBV5-8, with D perhaps matching TRBD1 (6 bases). V dropped 0 bases and J dropped 0 bases, with 16 bases sitting between them. Germline CDR1 reads SGHTS; CDR2 reads YDEGEE. CDR3 length: 19 amino acids. In DNA, the CDR3 is TGTGCCAGCAGCTTGGGACTTCAGGGGCTCCACTCCTATAATTCACCCCTCCACTTT. This codes for CASSLGLQGLHSYNSPLHF.

V usage is TRBV3-1 (or the pseudogene TRBV3-2) and J usage is TRBJ1-2; TRBD1 matches at 9 bases. The CDR3 runs to 16 residues. Trimming took 1 base from V and 4 from J; bases not matched to a gene: 7. CDR1 and CDR2 (germline): LGHDT, YNNKEL (reference sequence). The CDR3 sequence is CASSQGNRGQIYGYTF. CDR3 nucleotides: TGTGCCAGCAGCCAAGGAAACAGGGGGCAGATCTATGGCTACACCTTC.

A single count supports this clone. CDR3 loop: CSVAIGAYEQYF. The CDR3, as DNA: TGCAGCGTTGCGATAGGGGCCTACGAGCAGTACTTC. V and J are TRBV29-1 and TRBJ2-7, with D perhaps TRBD1 (5 bases). Trimming stripped 4 bases from V and 2 bases from J, with 9 bases between. Germline-derived CDR1 and CDR2 are SQVTM and ANQGSEA. The CDR3 consists of 12 residues.

This chain uses TRBV7-9 with TRBJ1-1; TRBD1 agrees at 11 bases. This CDR3 has 13 amino acids. CDR1 and CDR2 (germline): SEHNR, FQNEAQ (reference sequence). V was pared by 9 bases and J by 6 bases, with 6 bases of the junction left unmatched. Here the CDR3 reads CASGQGAISEAFF. The CDR3 DNA reads as TGTGCCAGTGGACAGGGGGCGATATCTGAAGCTTTCTTT. Together with reference TRBV7-9 and TRBJ1-1, the CDR3 gives the full variable domain: DTGVSQNPRHKITKRGQNVTFRCDPISEHNRLYWYRQTLGQGPEFLTYFQNEAQLEKSRLLSDRFSAERPKGSFSTLEIQRTEQGDSAMYLCASGQGAISEAFFGQGTRLTVV.

The rearrangement joins TRBV19 to TRBJ2-2, with 9 bases aligning to TRBD1. The ends lost 2 bases at V and 7 bases at J; junction bases unmatched: 5. This CDR3 spans 15 amino acids. The germline gives CDR1 LNHDA, CDR2 SQIVND (reference sequence). CDR3 sequence reads: CASSIKQGAIGELFF. The CDR3 DNA sequence: TGTGCCAGTAGTATAAAACAGGGGGCTATCGGGGAGCTGTTTTTT.

Remarks on this clone: The same CDR3 can be traced to other DNA sequences in this sample. The chain is built from TRBV20-1 and TRBJ2-7, with D perhaps matching TRBD1 (5 bases). The germline V and J ends were trimmed by 3 bases and 5 bases, with 8 bases remaining between them. This CDR3 has 11 amino acids. Germline CDR1 and CDR2: DFQATT and SNEGSKA (reference sequence). The CDR3 sequence is CSASSGHEQYF. The CDR3 DNA reads as TGCAGTGCTAGTTCAGGGCACGAGCAGTACTTC.

This clone came up once. The V gene is TRBV25-1, the J gene TRBJ1-1; the D is unclear. Germline CDR1 reads MGHDK; CDR2 reads SYGVNS. The ends were cut back, 1 base at V and 7 bases at J, with 19 bases in the middle. CDR3 size: 16 residues. CDR3 nucleotide sequence: TGTGCCAGCAGTGAATTTTCCAACAGCGGACGCTATGAAGCTTTCTTT. This gives the protein CASSEFSNSGRYEAFF.

The chain links TRBV9 to TRBJ2-7; D may be TRBD1 (5 bases). The CDR3 length is 16 residues. In germline, CDR1 is SGDLS, CDR2 YYNGEE. Trimming took 0 bases from V and 3 from J, leaving 16 bases between them. The CDR3 DNA reads TGTGCCAGCAGCGTAGGGGCCCAGGGTTTCCGCTACGAGCAGTACTTC. The encoded protein is CASSVGAQGFRYEQYF.

The CDR3 loop reads CASSQRQGGSPLHF. Written as DNA, the CDR3 is TGTGCCAGCAGCCAACGTCAGGGAGGGTCACCCCTCCACTTT. The chain carries TRBV3-1 (or the pseudogene TRBV3-2) and TRBJ1-6, with D maybe TRBD1 (5 bases). V was clipped by 2 bases and J by 10 bases, with 12 bases between them. There are 14 residues in the CDR3. CDR1 is LGHDT, CDR2 YNNKEL, per germline (reference sequence).

The gene calls are TRBV9 and TRBJ2-7, with 7 bases that match TRBD2. In germline, CDR1 is SGDLS, CDR2 YYNGEE. V lost 2 bases and J lost 7; bases outside the gene matches: 12. CDR3 length: 15 amino acids. The CDR3 is CASSVDWARGVEQYF. CDR3 coding DNA: TGTGCCAGCAGCGTGGACTGGGCCCGGGGGGTGGAGCAGTACTTC.

This clone was found a few times. The V call is TRBV7-9, the J call TRBJ2-1; TRBD2 agrees at 8 bases. Trimming removed 5 bases from V and 7 bases from J; junction bases left unmatched: 4. Germline loops: CDR1 SEHNR, CDR2 FQNEAQ (reference sequence). This CDR3 spans 13 amino acids. The CDR3 reads CASSDSGGNEQFF. CDR3 sequence (DNA): TGTGCCAGCAGCGACAGCGGGGGTAATGAGCAGTTCTTC.

The rearrangement links TRBV5-6 to TRBJ1-2; D is perhaps TRBD1 (6 bases). V was cut by 2 bases and J by 8 bases, with 22 bases left in between. The CDR3 runs 16 residues. Germline loops: CDR1 SGHDT, CDR2 YYEEEE. CDR3 region: CASSFGSFQGSKGYTF. CDR3 nucleotide sequence: TGTGCCAGCAGCTTCGGGTCTTTCCAGGGGTCGAAAGGCTACACCTTC.

This chain uses TRBV5-6 with TRBJ1-5; no definite D call. The CDR3 consists of 14 residues. V dropped 0 bases and J dropped 11 bases, with 15 bases sitting between them. Germline values: CDR1 SGHDT, CDR2 YYEEEE. In nucleotides, the CDR3 is TGTGCCAGCAGCTTGGTAAATGCACAAGAAACCCAGCATTTT. Protein product: CASSLVNAQETQHF.

This chain links TRBV2 with TRBJ2-1; a possible D gene is TRBD2 (6 bases). The germline V gene encodes CDR1 SNHLY and CDR2 FYNNEI. This CDR3 is 14 amino acids long. V was trimmed by 6 bases and J by 3 bases, leaving 12 bases between them. The CDR3 DNA reads TGTGCCAGCAGCGAAATGGGACTCTACAATGAGCAGTTCTTC. Translation gives CASSEMGLYNEQFF.

This clone was seen a handful of times. This chain connects TRBV4-2 to TRBJ2-7; 11 bases align to TRBD1. CDR3 length equals 16 residues. V was pared by 1 base and J by 4 bases, with 6 bases of the junction left unmatched. Germline V gene data show CDR1 as LGHNA and CDR2 as YNFKEQ. CDR3 in DNA: TGTGCCAGCAGCCAAGTGGTCGGGACAGGGGGATACGAGCAGTACTTC. It yields the protein CASSQVVGTGGYEQYF.

The chain couples TRBV5-1 to TRBJ1-1; 8 bases align to TRBD1. J gave up 4 bases and V 3 bases, and 5 bases lay outside the gene matches. Germline V gene lookup returns CDR1 SGHRS and CDR2 YFSETQ. The length of the CDR3 is 14 residues. The CDR3: CASSSVTGGTEAFF. CDR3 sequence (DNA): TGCGCCAGCAGCTCTGTTACAGGGGGCACTGAAGCTTTCTTT.

This chain links TRBV19 with TRBJ2-3; a weak D match, TRBD2 (6 bases). The germline V and J ends were trimmed by 3 bases and 5 bases, with 18 bases remaining between them. CDR1 and CDR2 from the germline V gene are LNHDA and SQIVND (reference sequence). The CDR3 sequence is 16 residues long. This chain's CDR3 is CASSIFLGAGKDTQYF. The CDR3 DNA is TGTGCCAGTAGTATCTTTCTTGGGGCGGGGAAAGATACGCAGTATTTT.

This clone occurred once. This chain links TRBV7-2 with TRBJ2-6; the match to TRBD1 covers 9 bases. Germline trimming cut 5 bases from V and 4 bases from J; bases unmatched to any gene: 6. Germline values: CDR1 SGHTA, CDR2 FQGNSA. This CDR3 has 16 residues. CDR3 in amino acids: CASSAGTGNGANVLTF. In DNA, the CDR3 is TGTGCCAGCAGCGCGGGGACAGGGAACGGGGCCAACGTCCTGACTTTC.

The gene calls are TRBV7-9 and TRBJ1-1; D gene uncertain. This CDR3 contains 14 residues. From germline, CDR1 is SEHNR and CDR2 FQNEAQ (reference sequence). The V gene lost 1 base and the J gene lost 8 bases, with 14 bases spanning the gap. The CDR3 is CASSLGLQEVEAFF. CDR3 sequence (DNA): TGTGCCAGCAGCTTAGGGCTGCAGGAGGTCGAAGCTTTCTTT.

This chain connects TRBV5-1 to TRBJ2-2, with 10 nucleotides matching TRBD2. Trimming cost V 0 bases and J 6 bases; bases outside gene matches: 2. The germline V gene has CDR1 SGHRS and CDR2 YFSETQ. This CDR3 spans 15 amino acids. For the CDR3, the DNA is TGCGCCAGCAGCTTGGCTAGCGGGGGAGCCGGGGAGCTGTTTTTT. Its translation is CASSLASGGAGELFF.

The chain links TRBV11-2 to TRBJ2-1, with TRBD2 matching over 7 bases. The CDR3 spans 14 residues. V trimming: 2 bases; J trimming: 4 bases; junction bases outside the gene matches: 2. Germline CDR1 and CDR2: SGHAT and FQNNGV. The CDR3 nucleotides read TGTGCCAGCAGCTTATCTAGCGGATACAATGAGCAGTTCTTC. As protein: CASSLSSGYNEQFF.

The chain carries TRBV2 and TRBJ2-5, with 8 bases fitting TRBD2. The length of the CDR3 is 14 residues. Germline V gives CDR1 SNHLY, CDR2 FYNNEI. The junction had 10 bases not matched to a gene; V was cut back by 8 bases and J by 5 bases. The CDR3 sequence: CASVSRGGDETQYF. The CDR3 DNA sequence: TGTGCCAGCGTCTCCCGGGGGGGCGACGAGACCCAGTACTTC.